Below are 32 T cell receptor beta chains sequenced from a single sample in a study of prognosis after radiotherapy for stage I lung cancer. Genomic DNA served as the source from which two-round multiplex PCR generated TCR beta CDR3 amplicons. First-round PCR, the initial amplification, used primers specific to each TRBV and TRBJ gene. TCRdb recomputed calls from the multiplex PCR reads with MiXCR, one row per CDR3 protein. The table lists approximately 35,000 distinct CDR3 sequences, less than 35% of them singletons. This material consisted of PBMCs, taken before or after stereotactic body radiation therapy (not recorded which). Receptor source: a donor aged 50 or older with non-small cell lung cancer.

This clonotype was counted ten times or more. The rearrangement links TRBV5-4 to TRBJ2-1; D may be TRBD1 (5 bases). CDR3 length: 14 amino acids. V lost 1 base, J lost 7 bases, and 12 bases lay in between. Germline-derived CDR1 and CDR2 are SGHNT and YYREEE (reference sequence). CDR3 region: CASSLRATGNEQFF. The CDR3 coding sequence is TGTGCCAGCAGCTTGAGGGCCACAGGAAATGAGCAGTTCTTC.

As regards this clonotype: The CDR3 carries no conserved terminal phenylalanine or tryptophan, so it likely arises from a read error. This chain uses TRBV6-5 with TRBJ1-1, with D tentatively TRBD1 (6 bases). Germline CDR1 MNHEY, CDR2 SVGAGI. The CDR3 is 15 amino acids. With 2 bases removed from V and 11 bases from J, the gap between germline ends came to 21 bases. CDR3 sequence reads: CASSYVARGELGAFI. The CDR3 DNA sequence: TGTGCCAGCAGTTACGTCGCCAGGGGAGAACTCGGCGCTTTCATT.

This clonotype was detected ten times or more. The chain links TRBV3-1 to TRBJ2-1, with 10 bases fitting TRBD2. The CDR3 extends over 16 amino acids. Germline V gene sequence: CDR1 LGHDT, CDR2 YNNKEL (reference sequence). Germline trimming cut 2 bases from V and 6 bases from J; bases unmatched to any gene: 7. The CDR3 DNA is TGTGCCAGCAGCCAATTAACCCGGACTAGCGGCAATGAGCAGTTCTTC. Its translation: CASSQLTRTSGNEQFF.

This clonotype was detected ten times or more. This chain links TRBV4-1 with TRBJ1-2; a weak D match, TRBD1 (5 bases). The CDR3 spans 14 residues. CDR1 is MGHRA and CDR2 is YSYEKL in the germline V gene. V was cut by 4 bases and J by 0 bases, with 9 bases left in between. Here the CDR3 DNA reads TGCGCCAGCAGCCTCACAGGAGCTAACTATGGCTACACCTTC. It translates to CASSLTGANYGYTF.

This clonotype has ten or more counts. This chain links TRBV19 with TRBJ1-2; TRBD1 might be the D (5 bases). Germline assignment: CDR1 LNHDA and CDR2 SQIVND (reference sequence). Trimming removed 7 bases at V and 8 bases at J, with 20 bases between. This CDR3 region has 14 residues. For the CDR3, the DNA is TGTGCCAGTACCAGGACAATCCCCCCACGAGGCTACACCTTC. It translates to CASTRTIPPRGYTF.

Concerning this clonotype itself: A far larger clone lies a single base away; this is likely a read error. The genes are TRBV5-5 and TRBJ2-7, with D tentatively TRBD1 (6 bases). V dropped 9 bases and J dropped 7 bases, with 26 bases sitting between them. Germline assignment: CDR1 SGHKS and CDR2 YYEKEE (reference sequence). The CDR3 is 15 amino acids. In nucleotides, the CDR3 is TGTGCCATCAGTGAAAGACAGGAGTCGTTGCGGGAGCAGTACTTC. This codes for CAISERQESLREQYF. Filled out from reference TRBV5-5 and TRBJ2-7, the complete variable domain reads DAGVTQSPTHLIKTRGQQVTLRCSPISGHKSVSWYQQVLGQGPQFIFQYYEKEERGRGNFPDRFSARQFPNYSSELNVNALLLGDSALYLCAISERQESLREQYFGPGTRLTVT.

This clonotype was counted between two and nine times. This rearrangement joins TRBV10-2 to TRBJ1-1, with no clear D. CDR3 size: 13 residues. CDR1 is WSHSY, CDR2 SAAADI, per germline. V was pared by 3 bases and J by 1 base, with 6 bases between. The CDR3 DNA is TGCGCCAGCAGTGAATTGGGGAACACTGAAGCTTTCTTT. This sequence encodes CASSELGNTEAFF.

This clonotype was observed many times. This chain uses TRBV25-1 with TRBJ2-7; 12 nucleotides match TRBD2. The CDR3 is 15 amino acids. The germline gives CDR1 MGHDK, CDR2 SYGVNS. Trimming took 6 bases from V and 0 from J; bases not matched to a gene: 3. DNA of the CDR3: TGTGCCAGCAGACGGACTAGCGGGAACTCCTACGAGCAGTACTTC. Translation gives CASRRTSGNSYEQYF.

Sample share makes this clonotype medium-sized. The rearrangement links TRBV20-1 to TRBJ2-2, with 7 bases matching TRBD2. The CDR3 spans 14 residues. From germline, CDR1 is DFQATT and CDR2 SNEGSKA (reference sequence). J was trimmed by 11 bases and V by 2 bases; bases with no gene match: 11. The CDR3 is CSARSPAGFIELFF. The CDR3 DNA reads TGCAGTGCTAGATCGCCAGCGGGGTTCATTGAGCTGTTTTTT.

This chain uses TRBV2 with TRBJ2-2; D is uncertain. This CDR3 comprises 13 residues. Germline CDR1 SNHLY, CDR2 FYNNEI. V was pared by 7 bases and J by 10 bases, with 16 bases between. The DNA for the CDR3 is TGTGCCAGCAAGTCGTCGGGTGCCGTGGAGCTGTTTTTT. It specifies CASKSSGAVELFF.

The V call is TRBV27, the J call TRBJ2-1; TRBD1 aligns across 7 bases. The CDR3 is 14 amino acids. Germline V gene data show CDR1 as MNHEY and CDR2 as SMNVEV (reference sequence). Trimming at V came to 6 bases and at J to 14 bases, leaving 16 bases not matched to a gene. CDR3 DNA: TGTGCCAGCAGCCCTACCCCAGGGGGAAGTAAGAAGTTCTTC. This codes for CASSPTPGGSKKFF.

A note on this clonotype: This likely reflects a read error, since a far larger clone is one base away. The chain is built from TRBV6-5 and TRBJ1-2; D possibly corresponds to TRBD1 (6 bases). There are 13 residues in the CDR3. Germline CDR1 MNHEY, CDR2 SVGAGI. The germline V and J ends were trimmed by 6 bases and 8 bases, with 16 bases remaining between them. The chain's CDR3 is CASREDSSVGYTF. In DNA, the CDR3 is TGTGCCAGCAGGGAGGACAGCTCGGTCGGCTACACCTTC.

This clonotype was detected a few times. A much larger clone lies one base from this, so it may be a read error. The chain uses TRBV7-6 and TRBJ2-1; D gene unclear. With 4 bases removed from V and 5 bases from J, the gap between germline ends came to 12 bases. Germline V gene lookup returns CDR1 SGHVS and CDR2 FNYEAQ. The CDR3 covers 14 residues. In DNA, the CDR3 is TGTGCCAGCAGCTCCCGACTGGGAAACAATGAGCAGTTCTTC. Amino acid sequence: CASSSRLGNNEQFF.

This clonotype is medium-sized in the sample. In DNA, the CDR3 is TGTGCCAGCAGCCTTAGGGGGGGGCTAGGGGCTAACTATGGCTACACCTTC. Translation gives CASSLRGGLGANYGYTF. The chain employs TRBV27 and TRBJ1-2; tentatively, D is TRBD1 (6 bases). The germline V gene encodes CDR1 MNHEY and CDR2 SMNVEV (reference sequence). The CDR3 extends over 17 amino acids. V was clipped by 6 bases and J by 0 bases, with 20 bases between them.

The rearrangement joins TRBV28 to TRBJ1-3; TRBD1 matches 7 bases. Unmatched junction bases numbered 10, after V lost 4 bases and J lost 10 bases. This CDR3 spans 14 amino acids. Germline V gene lookup returns CDR1 MDHEN and CDR2 SYDVKM. The CDR3, as DNA: TGTGCCAGCAGTTCGGGGGACAGCCGATTTACCATATATTTT. Its translation: CASSSGDSRFTIYF.

This clonotype was detected ten times or more. The chain carries TRBV5-1 and TRBJ1-2; 7 nucleotides match TRBD1. Trimming took 3 bases from V and 8 from J; bases not matched to a gene: 7. The CDR3 consists of 13 residues. Germline lookup yields CDR1 SGHRS and CDR2 YFSETQ. CDR3 protein: CASSYTQGSGYTF. CDR3 nucleotide sequence: TGCGCCAGCAGCTATACACAGGGGTCCGGCTACACCTTC.

At least ten counts were recorded for this clonotype. This rearrangement joins TRBV7-2 to TRBJ2-1; 10 bases fit TRBD1. V shed 2 bases, J shed 15 bases, and the junction held 4 bases outside the gene matches. CDR3 length: 12 residues. Germline V CDR1 and CDR2: SGHTA, FQGNSA. The CDR3, as DNA: TGTGCCAGCAGCTTAAGCGGGACAGGGGCGTTCTTC. It specifies CASSLSGTGAFF.

This clonotype was found many times. The chain joins TRBV18 to TRBJ1-5; possibly TRBD1 for D (6 bases). CDR1 and CDR2 from the germline V gene are KGHSH and LQKENI. This CDR3 has 16 residues. The germline V and J ends were trimmed by 6 bases and 4 bases, with 19 bases remaining between them. CDR3 sequence: CASSPGHPRGNQPQHF. The DNA of the CDR3 is TGTGCCAGCTCTCCGGGACACCCTCGTGGTAATCAGCCCCAGCATTTT. Drawing the rest from reference TRBV18 and TRBJ1-5, the complete variable domain is NAGVMQNPRHLVRRRGQEARLRCSPMKGHSHVYWYRQLPEEGLKFMVYLQKENIIDESGMPKERFSAEFPKEGPSILRIQQVVRGDSAAYFCASSPGHPRGNQPQHFGDGTRLSIL.

Many counts were recorded for this clonotype. The chain combines TRBV30 with TRBJ1-4; 7 bases map to TRBD1. Germline loops: CDR1 GTSNPN, CDR2 SVGIG (reference sequence). This CDR3 comprises 15 residues. J was trimmed by 0 bases and V by 1 base; bases with no gene match: 2. CDR3 nucleotides: TGTGCCTGGAGTGCCGGGACAGCAACTAATGAAAAACTGTTTTTT. Translating it yields CAWSAGTATNEKLFF.

The table lists this clonotype with many counts. V gene TRBV28 combines with J gene TRBJ1-2; D is unclear. The ends were cut back, 6 bases at V and 5 bases at J, with 7 bases in the middle. The germline gives CDR1 MDHEN, CDR2 SYDVKM. The CDR3 length is 11 residues. The CDR3 DNA reads as TGTGCCAGCAGACGAAGTTATGGCTACACCTTC. Amino acid sequence: CASRRSYGYTF.

Points on this clonotype: A far larger clone is a single base away, which makes a read error likely. The chain employs TRBV7-9 and TRBJ2-1, with 9 positions matching TRBD2. This CDR3 contains 15 residues. Germline CDR1 reads SEHNR; CDR2 reads FQNEAQ (reference sequence). V was clipped by 5 bases and J by 7 bases; unmatched bases: 9. CDR3 in amino acids: CASSLSSGRWNEQFF. The CDR3 DNA reads as TGTGCCAGCAGCCTATCCAGCGGGAGGTGGAATGAGCAGTTCTTC. Full variable domain (rest looked up from reference TRBV7-9 and TRBJ2-1): DTGVSQNPRHKITKRGQNVTFRCDPISEHNRLYWYRQTLGQGPEFLTYFQNEAQLEKSRLLSDRFSAERPKGSFSTLEIQRTEQGDSAMYLCASSLSSGRWNEQFFGPGTRLTVL.

Turning to this clonotype: One end of the junction varies from germline; a read error may be responsible. The gene calls are TRBV7-7 and TRBJ2-3; maybe TRBD2 (5 bases). In germline, CDR1 is SSHAT, CDR2 FNYEAQ (reference sequence). The CDR3 runs 14 residues. DNA for the CDR3: TGTGCTAGCAGCTCTCGACTATCCGGAGATACGCAGTATTTT. It yields the protein CASSSRLSGDTQYF.

This clonotype was found many times. This chain links TRBV5-1 with TRBJ1-2, with D maybe TRBD1 (5 bases). Germline V CDR1 and CDR2: SGHRS, YFSETQ. This CDR3 spans 14 amino acids. V gave up 2 bases and J gave up 4 bases, with 12 bases separating them. The CDR3 loop reads CASSLDSLSYGYTF. The CDR3 nucleotides read TGCGCCAGCAGCTTAGACAGTCTATCCTATGGCTACACCTTC.

The chain recombines TRBV18 with TRBJ2-7; perhaps TRBD1 as D (6 bases). This CDR3 is built from 15 residues. CDR1 KGHSH and CDR2 LQKENI come from the germline V gene. V was shortened by 4 bases and J by 4 bases, with 17 bases between the two germline ends. This CDR3 reads CASSQYRDRQYEQYF. The CDR3 bases are TGTGCCAGCTCACAATACAGGGACCGACAGTACGAGCAGTACTTC. Complete variable domain (other parts from reference TRBV18 and TRBJ2-7): NAGVMQNPRHLVRRRGQEARLRCSPMKGHSHVYWYRQLPEEGLKFMVYLQKENIIDESGMPKERFSAEFPKEGPSILRIQQVVRGDSAAYFCASSQYRDRQYEQYFGPGTRLTVT.

This clonotype was picked up many times. The J gene is TRBJ2-7, the V gene TRBV18; 8 bases match TRBD1. Germline lookup yields CDR1 KGHSH and CDR2 LQKENI. The length of the CDR3 is 17 residues. The V segment lost 3 bases and the J segment 7 bases; nucleotides outside the gene matches: 17. The CDR3: CASSPSPPGTGLREQYF. The CDR3 region has the DNA TGTGCCAGCTCACCCTCGCCCCCCGGGACAGGCCTAAGGGAGCAGTACTTC.

At least ten counts were recorded for this clonotype. The V gene is TRBV28, the J gene TRBJ2-2, with D tentatively TRBD1 or TRBD2 (6 bases each). Germline V gene lookup returns CDR1 MDHEN and CDR2 SYDVKM. V was shortened by 7 bases and J by 1 base, with 13 bases between the two germline ends. This CDR3 has 15 residues. The CDR3 reads CASIEGGGNTGELFF. DNA of the CDR3: TGTGCCAGCATTGAAGGGGGAGGGAACACCGGGGAGCTGTTTTTT.

The V and J genes are TRBV27 and TRBJ1-5; D ambiguous. V dropped 0 bases and J dropped 3 bases, with 6 bases sitting between them. The CDR3 sequence is 14 residues long. CDR1 and CDR2 (germline): MNHEY, SMNVEV (reference sequence). In DNA, the CDR3 is TGTGCCAGCAGTTTATCGGGGAACAATCAGCCCCAGCATTTT. This codes for CASSLSGNNQPQHF.

This clonotype came up once. The conserved phenylalanine or tryptophan normally closing the CDR3 is absent here, so this likely arose from a read error. The chain links TRBV11-3 to TRBJ1-2; tentatively, D is TRBD1 (5 bases). The V end was cut by 6 bases, the J end by 3 bases, with 17 bases between. Germline values: CDR1 SGHNT, CDR2 YENEEA. There are 15 residues in the CDR3. The CDR3 sequence: CASRPRAGQDYGYTL. CDR3 DNA sequence: TGTGCCAGCAGACCCCGGGCAGGGCAGGACTATGGCTACACCTTA.

This clonotype was observed many times. The chain recombines TRBV19 with TRBJ1-2, with D perhaps matching TRBD1 (6 bases). The ends were cut back, 0 bases at V and 1 base at J, with 9 bases in the middle. The CDR3 totals 15 residues. Germline CDR1 is LNHDA and CDR2 is SQIVND (reference sequence). This CDR3 is CASSIDWTDNYGYTF. CDR3 bases: TGTGCCAGTAGTATAGATTGGACAGATAACTATGGCTACACCTTC.

With regard to this clonotype: A far larger clone lies a single base away; this is likely a read error. The chain carries TRBV6-9 and TRBJ1-1, with 10 positions matching TRBD1. In germline, CDR1 is MNHGY, CDR2 SVAAGI. This CDR3 has 16 residues. CDR3 nucleotide sequence: TGTGTCAGCAGTTACCGGGGACAGGGGATGAACACTGAAGCTTTCTTT. Its protein is CVSSYRGQGMNTEAFF.

In its sample, this clonotype was seen many times. The genes are TRBV18 and TRBJ2-7, with TRBD1 matching 9 bases. V lost 4 bases to trimming and J lost 4 bases; unmatched junction nucleotides: 8. Germline CDR1 reads KGHSH; CDR2 reads LQKENI. The CDR3 spans 15 residues. The CDR3, as DNA: TGTGCCAGCTCACTCTCGACAGGGGGGACTTACGAGCAGTACTTC. Translating it yields CASSLSTGGTYEQYF.

The CDR3 sequence: CASRLVGTPYGYTF. CDR3 coding DNA: TGTGCCAGTAGGCTCGTCGGGACGCCCTATGGCTACACCTTC. This chain uses TRBV19 with TRBJ1-2; D is possibly TRBD1 (5 bases). The ends were cut back, 6 bases at V and 4 bases at J, with 15 bases in the middle. This CDR3 region has 14 residues. Germline V gives CDR1 LNHDA, CDR2 SQIVND (reference sequence).